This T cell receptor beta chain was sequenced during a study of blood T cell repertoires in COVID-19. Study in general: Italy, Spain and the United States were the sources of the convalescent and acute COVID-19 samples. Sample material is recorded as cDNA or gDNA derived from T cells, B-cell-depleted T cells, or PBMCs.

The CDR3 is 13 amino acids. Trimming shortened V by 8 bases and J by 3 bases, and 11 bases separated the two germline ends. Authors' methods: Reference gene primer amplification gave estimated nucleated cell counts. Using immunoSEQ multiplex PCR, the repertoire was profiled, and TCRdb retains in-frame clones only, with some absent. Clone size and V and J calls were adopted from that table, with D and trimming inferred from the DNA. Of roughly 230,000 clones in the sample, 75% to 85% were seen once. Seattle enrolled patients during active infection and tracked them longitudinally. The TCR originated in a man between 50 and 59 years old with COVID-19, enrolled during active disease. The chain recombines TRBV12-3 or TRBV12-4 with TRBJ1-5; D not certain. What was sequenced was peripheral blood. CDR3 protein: CASSGRHNQPQHF. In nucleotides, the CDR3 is TGTGCCAGCTCCGGCAGGCACAATCAGCCCCAGCATTTT.